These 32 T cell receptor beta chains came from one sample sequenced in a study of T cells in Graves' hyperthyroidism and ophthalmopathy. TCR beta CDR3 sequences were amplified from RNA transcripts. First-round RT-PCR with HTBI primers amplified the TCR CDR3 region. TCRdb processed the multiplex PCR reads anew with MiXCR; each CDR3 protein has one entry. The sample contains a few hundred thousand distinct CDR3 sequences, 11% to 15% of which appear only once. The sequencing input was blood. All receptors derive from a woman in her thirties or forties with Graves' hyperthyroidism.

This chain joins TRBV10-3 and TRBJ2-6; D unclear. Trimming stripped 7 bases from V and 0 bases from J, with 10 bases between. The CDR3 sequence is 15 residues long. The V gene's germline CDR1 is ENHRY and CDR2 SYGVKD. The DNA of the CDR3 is TGTGCCATCAAGAAGGAGAACTCTGGGGCCAACGTCCTGACTTTC. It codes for CAIKKENSGANVLTF.

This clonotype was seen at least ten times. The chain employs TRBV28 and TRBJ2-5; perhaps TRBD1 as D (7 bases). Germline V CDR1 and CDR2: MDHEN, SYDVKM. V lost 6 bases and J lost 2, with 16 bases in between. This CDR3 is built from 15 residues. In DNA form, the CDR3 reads TGTGCCAGCAGCCCACCAGGGGGGCCACAAGAGACCCAGTACTTC. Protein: CASSPPGGPQETQYF.

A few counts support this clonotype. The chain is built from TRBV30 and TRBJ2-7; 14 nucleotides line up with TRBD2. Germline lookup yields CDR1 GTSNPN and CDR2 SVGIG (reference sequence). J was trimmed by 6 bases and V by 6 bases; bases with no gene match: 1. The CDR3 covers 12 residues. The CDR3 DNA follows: TGTGCCTGTGGGACTAGCGGGAGCGAGCAGTACTTC. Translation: CACGTSGSEQYF.

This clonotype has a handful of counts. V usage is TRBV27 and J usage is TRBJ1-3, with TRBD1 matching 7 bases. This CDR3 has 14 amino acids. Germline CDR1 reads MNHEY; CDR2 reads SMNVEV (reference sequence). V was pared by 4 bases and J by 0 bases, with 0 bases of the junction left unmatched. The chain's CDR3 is CASSWDSSGNTIYF. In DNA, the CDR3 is TGTGCCAGCAGTTGGGACAGCTCTGGAAACACCATATATTTT.

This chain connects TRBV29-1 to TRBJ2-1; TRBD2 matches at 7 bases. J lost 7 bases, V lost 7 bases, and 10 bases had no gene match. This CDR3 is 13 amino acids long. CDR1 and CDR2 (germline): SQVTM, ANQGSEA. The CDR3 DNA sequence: TGCAGCGCCCGGGACTACGGGAATAATGAGCAGTTCTTC. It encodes CSARDYGNNEQFF.

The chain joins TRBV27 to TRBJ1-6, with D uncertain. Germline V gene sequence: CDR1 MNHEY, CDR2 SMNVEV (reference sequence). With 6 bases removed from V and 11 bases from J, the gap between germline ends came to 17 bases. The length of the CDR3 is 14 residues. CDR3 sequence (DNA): TGTGCCAGCAGCCCCCCGGCGGGGTCGACACCCCTCCACTTT. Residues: CASSPPAGSTPLHF.

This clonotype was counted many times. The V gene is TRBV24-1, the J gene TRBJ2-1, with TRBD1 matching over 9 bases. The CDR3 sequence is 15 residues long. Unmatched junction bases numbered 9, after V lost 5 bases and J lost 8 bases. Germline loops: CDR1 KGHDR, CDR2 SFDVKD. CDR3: CATSGGGQGNDEQFF. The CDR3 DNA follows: TGTGCCACCAGTGGCGGGGGACAGGGTAACGATGAGCAGTTCTTC.

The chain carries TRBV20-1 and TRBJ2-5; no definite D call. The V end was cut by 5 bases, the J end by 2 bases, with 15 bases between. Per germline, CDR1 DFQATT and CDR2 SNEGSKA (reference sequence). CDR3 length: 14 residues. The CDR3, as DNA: TGCAGTGCTCAACTTGGGCGGAAACAAGAGACCCAGTACTTC. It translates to CSAQLGRKQETQYF.

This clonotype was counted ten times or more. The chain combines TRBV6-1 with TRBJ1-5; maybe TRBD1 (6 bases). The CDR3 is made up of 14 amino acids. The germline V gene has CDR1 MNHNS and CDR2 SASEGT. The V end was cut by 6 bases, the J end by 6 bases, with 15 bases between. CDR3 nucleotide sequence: TGTGCCAGCAGACTGGGGGGCGGAGGTCAGCCCCAGCATTTT. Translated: CASRLGGGGQPQHF.

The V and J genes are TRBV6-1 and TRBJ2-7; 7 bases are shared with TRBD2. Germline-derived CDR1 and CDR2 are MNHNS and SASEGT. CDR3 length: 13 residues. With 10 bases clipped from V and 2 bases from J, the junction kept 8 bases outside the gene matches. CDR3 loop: CATGLVGTYEQYF. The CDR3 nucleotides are TGTGCCACCGGACTAGTGGGGACCTACGAGCAGTACTTC.

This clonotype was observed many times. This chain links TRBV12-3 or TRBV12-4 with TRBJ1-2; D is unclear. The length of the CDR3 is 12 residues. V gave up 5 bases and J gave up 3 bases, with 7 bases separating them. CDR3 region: CASSPSYYGYTF. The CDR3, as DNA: TGTGCCAGCAGTCCGTCATACTATGGCTACACCTTC.

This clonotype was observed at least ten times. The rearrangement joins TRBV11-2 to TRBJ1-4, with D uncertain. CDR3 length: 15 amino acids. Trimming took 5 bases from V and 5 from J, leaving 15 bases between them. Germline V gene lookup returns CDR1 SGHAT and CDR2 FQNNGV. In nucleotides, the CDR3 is TGTGCCAGCAGCGACCCGGGGTACAACAATGAAAAACTGTTTTTT. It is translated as CASSDPGYNNEKLFF.

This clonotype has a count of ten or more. The CDR3 reads CASSPRSGRFDEQYF. CDR3 coding DNA: TGTGCCAGCAGCCCCAGGAGCGGGAGGTTCGACGAGCAGTACTTC. V and J are TRBV7-3 and TRBJ2-7; 9 positions match TRBD2. V lost 5 bases and J lost 5; bases outside the gene matches: 10. CDR1 and CDR2 (germline): SGHTA, FQGTGA. The length of the CDR3 is 15 residues.

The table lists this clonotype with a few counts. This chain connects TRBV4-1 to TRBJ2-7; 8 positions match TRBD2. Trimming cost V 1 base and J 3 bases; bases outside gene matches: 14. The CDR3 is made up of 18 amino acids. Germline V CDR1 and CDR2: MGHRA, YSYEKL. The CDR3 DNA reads TGCGCCAGCAGCCAAGGGGTCGTAGAGCGGGAGAAGGACTACGAGCAGTACTTC. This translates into CASSQGVVEREKDYEQYF.

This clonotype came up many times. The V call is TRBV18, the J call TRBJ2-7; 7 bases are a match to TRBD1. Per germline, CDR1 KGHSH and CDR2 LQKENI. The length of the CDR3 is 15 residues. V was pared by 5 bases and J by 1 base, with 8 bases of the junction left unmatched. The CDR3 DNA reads TGTGCCAGCTCAACTACAGGGGTATATTCCTACGAGCAGTACTTC. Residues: CASSTTGVYSYEQYF.

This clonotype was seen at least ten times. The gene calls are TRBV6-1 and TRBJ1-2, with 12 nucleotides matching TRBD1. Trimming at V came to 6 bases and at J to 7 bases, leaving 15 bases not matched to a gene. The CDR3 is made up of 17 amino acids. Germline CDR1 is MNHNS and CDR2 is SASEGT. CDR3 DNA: TGTGCCAGCAGCTCCTTATCGGGACAGGGGGCTCTTCTTGGCTACACCTTC. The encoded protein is CASSSLSGQGALLGYTF.

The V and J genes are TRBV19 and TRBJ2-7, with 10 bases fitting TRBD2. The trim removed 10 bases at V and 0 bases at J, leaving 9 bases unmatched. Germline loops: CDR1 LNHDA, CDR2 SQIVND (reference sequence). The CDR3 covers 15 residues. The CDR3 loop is CATSSSGRSSYEQYF. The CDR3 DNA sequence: TGTGCCACCTCAAGTAGCGGGAGGAGCTCCTACGAGCAGTACTTC.

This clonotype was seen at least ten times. Written as DNA, the CDR3 is TGTGCCAGCAGCTTCCCCACCGGGGAGCTGTTTTTT. Its protein product is CASSFPTGELFF. This chain joins TRBV11-2 and TRBJ2-2; D gene ambiguous. The CDR3 is 12 amino acids. Germline CDR1 reads SGHAT; CDR2 reads FQNNGV. V shed 3 bases and J shed 4 bases, with 3 bases lying between them. Combining the CDR3 with reference TRBV11-2 and TRBJ2-2 gives the whole variable domain EAGVAQSPRYKIIEKRQSVAFWCNPISGHATLYWYQQILGQGPKLLIQFQNNGVVDDSQLPKDRFSAERLKGVDSTLKIQPAKLEDSAVYLCASSFPTGELFFGEGSRLTVL.

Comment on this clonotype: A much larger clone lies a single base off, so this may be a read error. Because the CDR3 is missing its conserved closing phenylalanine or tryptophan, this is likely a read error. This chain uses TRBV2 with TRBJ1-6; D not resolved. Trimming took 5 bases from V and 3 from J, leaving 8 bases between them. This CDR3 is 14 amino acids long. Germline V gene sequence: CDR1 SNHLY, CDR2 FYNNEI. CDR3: CASSPRVYNSPLHI. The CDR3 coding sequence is TGTGCCAGCAGTCCCCGGGTCTATAATTCACCCCTCCACATT.

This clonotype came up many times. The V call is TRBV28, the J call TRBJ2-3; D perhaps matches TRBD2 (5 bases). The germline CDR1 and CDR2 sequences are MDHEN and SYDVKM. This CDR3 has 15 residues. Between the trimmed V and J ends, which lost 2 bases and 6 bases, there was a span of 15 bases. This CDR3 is CASSLKGLTLDTQYF. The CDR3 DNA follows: TGTGCCAGCAGTTTAAAAGGACTTACTCTGGATACGCAGTATTTT.

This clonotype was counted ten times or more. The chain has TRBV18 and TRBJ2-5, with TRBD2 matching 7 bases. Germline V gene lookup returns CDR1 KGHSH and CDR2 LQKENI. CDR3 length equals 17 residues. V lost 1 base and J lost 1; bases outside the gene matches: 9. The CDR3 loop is CASSPREGSNSQETQYF. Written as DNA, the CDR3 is TGTGCCAGCTCACCACGGGAGGGATCCAACAGCCAAGAGACCCAGTACTTC.

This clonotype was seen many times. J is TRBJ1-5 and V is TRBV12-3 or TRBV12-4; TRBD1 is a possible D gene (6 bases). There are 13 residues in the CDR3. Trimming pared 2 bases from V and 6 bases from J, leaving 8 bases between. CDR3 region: CASSLRGGQPQHF. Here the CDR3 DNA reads TGTGCCAGCAGTTTACGAGGGGGTCAGCCCCAGCATTTT.

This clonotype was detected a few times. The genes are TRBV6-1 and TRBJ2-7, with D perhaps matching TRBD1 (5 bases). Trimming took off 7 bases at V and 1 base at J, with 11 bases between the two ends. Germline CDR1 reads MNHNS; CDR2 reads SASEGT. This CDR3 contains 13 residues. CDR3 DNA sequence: TGTGCCAGCACAGTGGGGCAGTCCTACGAGCAGTACTTC. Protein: CASTVGQSYEQYF.

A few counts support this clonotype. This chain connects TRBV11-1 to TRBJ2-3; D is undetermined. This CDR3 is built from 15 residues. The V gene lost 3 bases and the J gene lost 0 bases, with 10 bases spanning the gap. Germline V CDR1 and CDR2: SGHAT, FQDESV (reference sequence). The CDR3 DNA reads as TGTGCCAGCAGCTTTCTGGGGTCTAGCACAGATACGCAGTATTTT. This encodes CASSFLGSSTDTQYF.

Here the CDR3 reads CATSSELYNEQFF. The CDR3 coding sequence is TGTGCCACCAGTTCGGAGCTTTACAATGAGCAGTTCTTC. This sequence joins TRBV24-1 and TRBJ2-1; D gene uncertain. Germline-derived CDR1 and CDR2 are KGHDR and SFDVKD. The CDR3 totals 13 residues. The V end was cut by 6 bases, the J end by 4 bases, with 9 bases between.

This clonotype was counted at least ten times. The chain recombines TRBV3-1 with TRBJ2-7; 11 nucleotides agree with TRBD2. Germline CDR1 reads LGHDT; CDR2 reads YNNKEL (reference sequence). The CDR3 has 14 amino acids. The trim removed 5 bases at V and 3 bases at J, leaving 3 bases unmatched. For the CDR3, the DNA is TGTGCCAGCAGCACTAGCGGGAGATTCTACGAGCAGTACTTC. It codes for CASSTSGRFYEQYF.

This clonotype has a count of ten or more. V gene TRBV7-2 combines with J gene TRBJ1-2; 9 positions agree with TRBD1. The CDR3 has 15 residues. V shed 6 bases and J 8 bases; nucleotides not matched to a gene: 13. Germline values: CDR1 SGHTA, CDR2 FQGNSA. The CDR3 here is CASRKRDRVDEGYTF. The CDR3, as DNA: TGTGCCAGCAGAAAGAGGGACAGGGTCGATGAGGGCTACACCTTC.

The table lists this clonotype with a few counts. Here the CDR3 DNA reads TGCAGTGCCGAGTGGGGGACTAGCGGGAGTGGCAGGTTGGAGACCCAGTACTTC. Translation: CSAEWGTSGSGRLETQYF. This sequence joins TRBV20-1 and TRBJ2-5, with TRBD2 matching over 14 bases. Germline loops: CDR1 DFQATT, CDR2 SNEGSKA (reference sequence). The J segment lost 5 bases and the V segment lost 6 bases, leaving 17 bases of the junction unmatched. The CDR3 loop spans 18 amino acids.

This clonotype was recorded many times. This CDR3 is CASRYQLNTEAFF. CDR3 nucleotides: TGTGCCAGCAGGTACCAGTTAAACACTGAAGCTTTCTTT. The J gene is TRBJ1-1, the V gene TRBV12-3 or TRBV12-4; unclear D gene. V gave up 6 bases and J gave up 2 bases, with 10 bases separating them. There are 13 residues in the CDR3.

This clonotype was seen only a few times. In nucleotides, the CDR3 is TGCAGCGTTGAGGGGACTAGCGGGAGCTACGAGCAGTACTTC. This codes for CSVEGTSGSYEQYF. The chain combines TRBV29-1 with TRBJ2-7; TRBD2 matches at 14 bases. Germline lookup yields CDR1 SQVTM and CDR2 ANQGSEA. The ends lost 3 bases at V and 3 bases at J; junction bases unmatched: 1. The CDR3 is made up of 14 amino acids.

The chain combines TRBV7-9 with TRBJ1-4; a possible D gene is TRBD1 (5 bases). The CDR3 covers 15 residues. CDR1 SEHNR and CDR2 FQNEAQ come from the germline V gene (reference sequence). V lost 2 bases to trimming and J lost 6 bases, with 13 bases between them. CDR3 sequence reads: CASSLSQGGDEKLFF. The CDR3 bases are TGTGCCAGCAGCTTAAGCCAGGGAGGGGATGAAAAACTGTTTTTT.

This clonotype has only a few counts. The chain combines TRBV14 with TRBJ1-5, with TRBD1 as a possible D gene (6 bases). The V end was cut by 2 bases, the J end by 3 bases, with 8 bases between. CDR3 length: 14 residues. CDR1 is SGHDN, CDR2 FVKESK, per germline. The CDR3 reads CASSQQGNNQPQHF. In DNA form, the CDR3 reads TGTGCCAGCAGCCAACAGGGGAACAATCAGCCCCAGCATTTT. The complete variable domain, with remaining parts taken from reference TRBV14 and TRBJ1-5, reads EAGVTQFPSHSVIEKGQTVTLRCDPISGHDNLYWYRRVMGKEIKFLLHFVKESKQDESGMPNNRFLAERTGGTYSTLKVQPAELEDSGVYFCASSQQGNNQPQHFGDGTRLSIL.